Each of the 21 T cell receptor beta chains below was sequenced from the same sample in a study of T-cell reconstitution after alpha-beta-depleted transplantation in children listed by TCRdb under 2016. Libraries were constructed by PCR. Sequenced using an Illumina HiSeq 2500. TCR library preparation used molecular barcoding, with unique molecular identifiers applied to normalize quantification of the TCRbeta repertoire. TCRdb reprocessed the public reads (quality trimming at Q25 with fastp, clone calling with MiXCR) and kept in-frame beta chains. For every CDR3 protein sequence, its rows merge into one entry that carries the most common genes and DNA. Here the sample has 800,000 to 1,000,000 distinct CDR3 sequences; about 26% occur a single time. Of the sample, under 30% is held by the ten largest clones. The treatment or condition label of this sample denotes: allogeneic hematopoietic cell transplantation with graft depleted of TCRalphabeta T cells and CD19 B cells.

Sequencing was performed on PBMCs, mostly from graft donor cells, taken 360 days after TCRalphabeta/CD19-depleted stem cell transplant. All receptors come from a boy younger than two who had a stem cell transplant for SCID, so the T cells may come from the graft donor.

V is TRBV15 and J is TRBJ2-7; 8 bases align to TRBD1. The CDR3 consists of 14 residues. V trimming: 6 bases; J trimming: 3 bases; junction bases outside the gene matches: 7. The germline gives CDR1 LNHNV, CDR2 YYDKDF (reference sequence). In DNA, the CDR3 is TGTGCCACCAGTCGGGACAGGACTATCTACGAGCAGTACTTC. Its translation: CATSRDRTIYEQYF.

The rearrangement uses TRBV3-1 and TRBJ2-3, with 8 nucleotides matching TRBD2. Germline V gene lookup returns CDR1 LGHDT and CDR2 YNNKEL (reference sequence). This CDR3 contains 15 residues. The trim removed 1 base at V and 3 bases at J, leaving 3 bases unmatched. The CDR3 sequence is CASSQAGLGTDTQYF. In DNA, the CDR3 is TGTGCCAGCAGCCAAGCGGGACTAGGAACAGATACGCAGTATTTT.

There are a few counts of this clonotype. The chain carries TRBV7-6 and TRBJ1-1; the D is unclear. This CDR3 comprises 15 residues. The V end was cut by 0 bases, the J end by 1 base, with 9 bases between. Germline V gene sequence: CDR1 SGHVS, CDR2 FNYEAQ. CDR3 coding DNA: TGTGCCAGCAGCTTAGCCTCTTGGGGGAACACTGAAGCTTTCTTT. This sequence encodes CASSLASWGNTEAFF.

This clonotype turned up a few times. The chain has TRBV15 and TRBJ2-1; D gene unclear. The CDR3 covers 13 residues. Germline loops: CDR1 LNHNV, CDR2 YYDKDF (reference sequence). V was shortened by 4 bases and J by 3 bases, with 7 bases between the two germline ends. CDR3 loop: CATSKQRYNEQFF. The CDR3 coding sequence is TGTGCCACCAGCAAACAACGCTACAATGAGCAGTTCTTC.

This chain joins TRBV18 and TRBJ2-7; D may be TRBD2 (5 bases). Germline CDR1 KGHSH, CDR2 LQKENI. V was shortened by 6 bases and J by 6 bases, with 18 bases between the two germline ends. This CDR3 comprises 14 residues. The CDR3 spells CASSPDYPSREQYF. The CDR3 nucleotides are TGTGCCAGCTCGCCAGACTATCCATCGCGCGAGCAGTACTTC.

The chain combines TRBV2 with TRBJ2-5, with 9 bases that match TRBD2. The trim removed 1 base at V and 11 bases at J, leaving 5 bases unmatched. The CDR3 covers 13 residues. Per the germline V gene, CDR1 is SNHLY and CDR2 is FYNNEI. The CDR3 sequence is CASSEDPAGGQYF. The DNA for the CDR3 is TGTGCCAGCAGTGAAGACCCAGCGGGGGGTCAGTACTTC. The variable domain in full, with the rest retrieved from reference TRBV2 and TRBJ2-5, is EPEVTQTPSHQVTQMGQEVILRCVPISNHLYFYWYRQILGQKVEFLVSFYNNEISEKSEIFDDQFSVERPDGSNFTLKIRSTKLEDSAMYFCASSEDPAGGQYFGPGTRLLVL.

The genes are TRBV28 and TRBJ2-1, with 10 positions matching TRBD2. V lost 7 bases, J lost 1 base, and 13 bases stayed unmatched. This CDR3 comprises 18 residues. Per the germline V gene, CDR1 is MDHEN and CDR2 is SYDVKM. CDR3 coding DNA: TGTGCCAGCAAAAAATTAGCGGGGGGCCAGAGGTCCTACAATGAGCAGTTCTTC. Protein product: CASKKLAGGQRSYNEQFF.

This clonotype was seen a handful of times. The rearrangement uses TRBV3-1 and TRBJ1-2, with unresolved D. Germline loops: CDR1 LGHDT, CDR2 YNNKEL (reference sequence). The CDR3 sequence is 20 residues long. V dropped 0 bases and J dropped 5 bases, with 28 bases sitting between them. The CDR3 here is CASSQDGLVDRSLPVYGYTF. Written as DNA, the CDR3 is TGTGCCAGCAGCCAAGATGGACTAGTGGACCGCTCTTTGCCTGTATATGGCTACACCTTC.

The CDR3 is CASSLVLGTGDFRGGELFF. DNA of the CDR3: TGCGCCAGCAGCCTAGTTTTAGGGACGGGGGATTTTCGAGGCGGGGAGCTGTTTTTT. The J gene is TRBJ2-2, the V gene TRBV4-3; the D gene is possibly TRBD2 (6 bases). The CDR3 contains 19 residues. Per the germline V gene, CDR1 is LGHNA and CDR2 is YSLEER. Between the trimmed V and J ends, which lost 4 bases and 7 bases, there was a span of 28 bases.

This clonotype was observed many times. The genes are TRBV9 and TRBJ2-3; D is perhaps TRBD1 (6 bases). CDR1 SGDLS and CDR2 YYNGEE come from the germline V gene. V was clipped by 6 bases and J by 0 bases, with 14 bases between them. This CDR3 spans 15 amino acids. The CDR3 coding sequence is TGTGCCAGCACCCGGAGAGACAGGAGCACAGATACGCAGTATTTT. Its protein is CASTRRDRSTDTQYF.

This clonotype was seen only a few times. The chain joins TRBV6-5 to TRBJ2-7, with D maybe TRBD2 (6 bases). V was cut by 4 bases and J by 2 bases, with 21 bases left in between. The CDR3 consists of 17 residues. CDR1 and CDR2 from the germline V gene are MNHEY and SVGAGI. The CDR3 nucleotides read TGTGCCAGCAGTTTTTTCACGATTCGCGGGGCTCCCTACGAGCAGTACTTC. Translation: CASSFFTIRGAPYEQYF.

V is TRBV12-3 or TRBV12-4 and J is TRBJ1-1, with 11 positions matching TRBD1. The V and J ends lost 2 bases and 4 bases, in that order; junction bases with no gene match: 3. This CDR3 region has 15 residues. The CDR3 nucleotides read TGTGCCAGCAGTTTACTGGACAGGGGGCGCACTGAAGCTTTCTTT. Translating it yields CASSLLDRGRTEAFF.

A few counts support this clonotype. The chain employs TRBV4-3 and TRBJ2-2, with 8 bases aligning to TRBD1. CDR1 is LGHNA, CDR2 YSLEER, per germline. After removal of 0 bases from V and 6 bases from J, the junction contained 6 bases not matched to a gene. This CDR3 spans 16 amino acids. CDR3 bases: TGCGCCAGCAGCCAAGACGGCGCAGGGGGCTCCGGGGAGCTGTTTTTT. It specifies CASSQDGAGGSGELFF.

This clonotype was recorded a few times. J is TRBJ1-4 and V is TRBV2, with D uncertain. V lost 8 bases and J 11 bases, leaving 9 bases between the germline ends. The CDR3 runs to 10 residues. In germline, CDR1 is SNHLY, CDR2 FYNNEI. This chain's CDR3 is CASGDGKLFF. The CDR3 bases are TGTGCCAGCGGGGATGGGAAACTGTTTTTT. The variable domain in full, with the rest retrieved from reference TRBV2 and TRBJ1-4, is EPEVTQTPSHQVTQMGQEVILRCVPISNHLYFYWYRQILGQKVEFLVSFYNNEISEKSEIFDDQFSVERPDGSNFTLKIRSTKLEDSAMYFCASGDGKLFFGSGTQLSVL.

This chain uses TRBV12-3 or TRBV12-4 with TRBJ2-2; a weak D match, TRBD2 (6 bases). The CDR3 loop spans 15 amino acids. Deletions cut 6 bases from V and 1 base from J, with 12 bases between. The CDR3 here is CASRRDSLNTGELFF. The DNA for the CDR3 is TGTGCCAGCAGGAGGGACTCCCTGAACACCGGGGAGCTGTTTTTT.

This clonotype was recorded many times. The V gene is TRBV3-1, the J gene TRBJ1-1, with D hard to call. V was trimmed by 1 base and J by 1 base, leaving 10 bases between them. This CDR3 contains 15 residues. The germline gives CDR1 LGHDT, CDR2 YNNKEL (reference sequence). The CDR3 protein is CASSQGFAANTEAFF. For the CDR3, the DNA is TGTGCCAGCAGCCAAGGGTTTGCGGCGAACACTGAAGCTTTCTTT.

The sample holds a few counts of this clonotype. The gene calls are TRBV5-1 and TRBJ2-5; D perhaps matches TRBD2 (7 bases). Germline CDR1 and CDR2: SGHRS and YFSETQ. V gave up 1 base and J gave up 2 bases, with 18 bases separating them. This CDR3 has 17 amino acids. In nucleotides, the CDR3 is TGCGCCAGCAGCTTGCCCCGTGGGGGCGGGGGACAAGAGACCCAGTACTTC. Its protein is CASSLPRGGGGQETQYF. The whole variable domain, remainder taken from reference TRBV5-1 and TRBJ2-5, is KAGVTQTPRYLIKTRGQQVTLSCSPISGHRSVSWYQQTPGQGLQFLFEYFSETQRNKGNFPGRFSGRQFSNSRSEMNVSTLELGDSALYLCASSLPRGGGGQETQYFGPGTRLLVL.

In its sample, this clonotype was seen many times. One end of the junction varies from germline; a read error may be responsible. V usage is TRBV7-9 and J usage is TRBJ2-7, with D possibly being TRBD1 (5 bases). CDR1 and CDR2 from the germline V gene are SEHNR and FQNEAQ (reference sequence). The CDR3 is made up of 15 amino acids. This CDR3 reads CASSLGQGRSYEQYF. Written as DNA, the CDR3 is TGTGCCAGCAGTTTAGGCCAGGGTCGCTCCTACGAGCAGTACTTC.

This chain connects TRBV5-6 to TRBJ2-3, with D possibly matching TRBD2 (6 bases). Germline V lookup: CDR1 SGHDT, CDR2 YYEEEE. The CDR3 has 14 amino acids. Trimming took 3 bases from V and 9 from J, leaving 17 bases between them. CDR3 sequence reads: CASSSGLKVGTQYF. The CDR3 DNA is TGTGCCAGCAGCTCGGGACTGAAGGTCGGAACGCAGTATTTT.

The gene calls are TRBV12-3 or TRBV12-4 and TRBJ2-5, with D possibly matching TRBD2 (6 bases). The CDR3 sequence is 15 residues long. Trimming cost V 6 bases and J 2 bases, with 16 bases left between them. The CDR3 coding sequence is TGTGCCAGCAGCCGCGGGGTCGGCCCACAAGAGACCCAGTACTTC. Its translation: CASSRGVGPQETQYF.

Only a few counts were recorded for this clonotype. The chain has TRBV28 and TRBJ2-5; D is unclear. Trimming removed 6 bases at V and 5 bases at J, with 13 bases between. Germline V gives CDR1 MDHEN, CDR2 SYDVKM. The CDR3 contains 13 residues. CDR3 region: CASSPSVKETQYF. The CDR3 nucleotides are TGTGCCAGCAGCCCTTCCGTAAAGGAGACCCAGTACTTC.